These 18 T cell receptor beta chains share one sample of origin, sequenced in a study of T cell responses to AZD1222 COVID-19 vaccine. The assay was immunoSEQ multiplex PCR, and TCRdb's table has in-frame clones only and misses some. The data hold approximately 150,000 clones, with roughly 89% observed a single time. The input for sequencing was peripheral blood, taken on day 0 of AZD1222 vaccination. These receptors were collected from an adult in good health.

The chain uses TRBV11-2 and TRBJ2-7, with D tentatively TRBD2 (6 bases). The CDR3 extends over 15 amino acids. Trimming stripped 4 bases from V and 0 bases from J, with 13 bases between. The germline V gene has CDR1 SGHAT and CDR2 FQNNGV. In DNA, the CDR3 is TGTGCCAGCAGCTCCATCCGGGACTCCTCCTACGAGCAGTACTTC. It is translated as CASSSIRDSSYEQYF.

The J gene is TRBJ2-7, the V gene TRBV18; 8 positions match TRBD1. The germline V gene encodes CDR1 KGHSH and CDR2 LQKENI. V lost 6 bases, J lost 6 bases, and 7 bases stayed unmatched. The CDR3 runs to 13 residues. The CDR3 loop reads CASSQGQGTEQYF. CDR3 DNA sequence: TGTGCCAGCTCTCAAGGACAGGGCACCGAGCAGTACTTC.

This chain uses TRBV3-1 (or the pseudogene TRBV3-2) with TRBJ2-1; maybe TRBD2 (5 bases). V was shortened by 0 bases and J by 6 bases, with 9 bases between the two germline ends. The CDR3 spans 14 residues. Per the germline V gene, CDR1 is LGHDT and CDR2 is YNNKEL (reference sequence). The CDR3 DNA is TGTGCCAGCAGCCAAGAGAGTAGCGTCAATGAGCAGTTCTTC. This gives the protein CASSQESSVNEQFF.

This clone was recorded only once. Written as DNA, the CDR3 is TGTGCCAGCAGGTGGGGTCCATACAGGGTCACTGAAGCTTTCTTT. It specifies CASRWGPYRVTEAFF. The rearrangement uses TRBV6-5 and TRBJ1-1, with D tentatively TRBD1 (6 bases). Between the trimmed V and J ends, which lost 6 bases and 4 bases, there was a span of 18 bases. The CDR3 loop spans 15 amino acids. Germline-derived CDR1 and CDR2 are MNHEY and SVGAGI.

The chain is built from TRBV12-5 and TRBJ1-2; the D gene is possibly TRBD1 (6 bases). There are 14 residues in the CDR3. CDR1 and CDR2 from the germline V gene are LGHNT and FRNRAP. V lost 4 bases, J lost 4 bases, and 13 bases lay in between. CDR3 in amino acids: CASGSLQGTYGYTF. DNA of the CDR3: TGTGCTAGTGGTTCACTTCAGGGGACCTATGGCTACACCTTC.

This clone appeared a single time. The chain combines TRBV18 with TRBJ1-2, with 12 bases lining up with TRBD1. The germline gives CDR1 KGHSH, CDR2 LQKENI. Germline trimming cut 3 bases from V and 3 bases from J; bases unmatched to any gene: 8. This CDR3 is built from 17 residues. The CDR3 protein is CASSPPGQGASDYGYTF. In nucleotides, the CDR3 is TGTGCCAGCTCACCGCCGGGACAGGGGGCTAGTGACTATGGCTACACCTTC.

The genes are TRBV2 and TRBJ1-4; tentatively, D is TRBD1 (5 bases). Trimming took off 8 bases at V and 8 bases at J, with 21 bases between the two ends. CDR1 SNHLY and CDR2 FYNNEI come from the germline V gene. The CDR3 runs 15 residues. CDR3 in DNA: TGTGCCAGCCAGCTGGGCGCAGGGAGAAGCGAAAAACTGTTTTTT. Translation: CASQLGAGRSEKLFF.

A note on this clone: The junction differs from germline at one of its ends, possibly a read error. The genes are TRBV5-1 and TRBJ2-5; 10 nucleotides match TRBD2. The length of the CDR3 is 14 residues. The germline gives CDR1 SGHRS, CDR2 YFSETQ. The CDR3 coding sequence is TGCGCCAGCAGCTTTCTAGCGGGAGTCATTAACGGAGACTTC. Amino acids: CASSFLAGVINGDF.

The V and J genes are TRBV4-1 and TRBJ2-1, with TRBD2 as a possible D gene (6 bases). V lost 7 bases and J 6 bases, leaving 22 bases between the germline ends. Germline V lookup: CDR1 MGHRA, CDR2 YSYEKL. The CDR3 is 16 residues long. DNA of the CDR3: TGCGCCAGCAACACAAGGCGGGACTTAGCAATCAATGAGCAGTTCTTC. Residues: CASNTRRDLAINEQFF.

V is TRBV2 and J is TRBJ2-7, with D perhaps matching TRBD1 or TRBD2 (5 bases each). Trimming removed 7 bases at V and 0 bases at J, with 16 bases between. The CDR3 has 15 residues. Germline V gene lookup returns CDR1 SNHLY and CDR2 FYNNEI. The CDR3 DNA is TGTGCCAGCATAGAGGGTTGGGGGAGCTCCTACGAGCAGTACTTC. Translated: CASIEGWGSSYEQYF.

This chain connects TRBV27 to TRBJ2-1; D not certain. The CDR3 sequence is 14 residues long. The V end was cut by 6 bases, the J end by 2 bases, with 11 bases between. Germline V gene sequence: CDR1 MNHEY, CDR2 SMNVEV (reference sequence). Here the CDR3 DNA reads TGTGCCAGCAGCGACCCCAGACCCTACAATGAGCAGTTCTTC. It translates to CASSDPRPYNEQFF.

V is TRBV5-1 and J is TRBJ1-1; TRBD1 might be the D (6 bases). Trimming took off 2 bases at V and 1 base at J, with 18 bases between the two ends. The CDR3 runs 17 residues. Per germline, CDR1 SGHRS and CDR2 YFSETQ. For the CDR3, the DNA is TGCGCCAGCAGCTTAACAGGGCTAATCAATCAGAACACTGAAGCTTTCTTT. Translation gives CASSLTGLINQNTEAFF.

The V call is TRBV12-3 or TRBV12-4, the J call TRBJ2-2, with D uncertain. V was clipped by 5 bases and J by 3 bases, with 4 bases between them. The CDR3 loop spans 12 amino acids. CDR3 nucleotide sequence: TGTGCCAGCAGTCCGTACACCGGGGAGCTGTTTTTT. Protein product: CASSPYTGELFF.

V is TRBV9 and J is TRBJ2-3, with 7 bases aligning to TRBD2. Per germline, CDR1 SGDLS and CDR2 YYNGEE. The CDR3 runs 15 residues. The V gene end was trimmed by 3 bases and the J gene end by 1 base; junction bases not matched to a gene: 5. CDR3 region: CASSGGLAGTDTQYF. Here the CDR3 DNA reads TGTGCCAGCAGCGGCGGGCTAGCGGGCACAGATACGCAGTATTTT.

This chain joins TRBV18 and TRBJ2-5; D tentatively fits TRBD1 or TRBD2 (6 bases each). The germline V gene encodes CDR1 KGHSH and CDR2 LQKENI. This CDR3 is 15 amino acids long. The V and J ends lost 4 bases and 4 bases respectively, with 16 bases between them. The CDR3 coding sequence is TGTGCCAGCTCACTAAACACGGGGGCCCCAGAGACCCAGTACTTC. It is translated as CASSLNTGAPETQYF.

The rearrangement joins TRBV6-5 to TRBJ2-6; D is unresolved. The germline V gene has CDR1 MNHEY and CDR2 SVGAGI. There are 15 residues in the CDR3. The ends were cut back, 5 bases at V and 0 bases at J, with 8 bases in the middle. CDR3 nucleotides: TGTGCCAGCAGTCCCCTACTCTCTGGGGCCAACGTCCTGACTTTC. It translates to CASSPLLSGANVLTF.

J is TRBJ1-1 and V is TRBV2, with 7 bases identical to TRBD1. This CDR3 has 14 residues. V gave up 7 bases and J gave up 1 base; unmatched junction bases: 6. Germline CDR1 reads SNHLY; CDR2 reads FYNNEI. CDR3 protein: CASNSGTANTEAFF. The DNA of the CDR3 is TGTGCCAGCAATTCCGGGACAGCGAACACTGAAGCTTTCTTT.

The V gene is TRBV27, the J gene TRBJ1-3; 8 bases agree with TRBD1. The CDR3 runs to 16 residues. V trimming: 3 bases; J trimming: 4 bases; junction bases outside the gene matches: 8. Per germline, CDR1 MNHEY and CDR2 SMNVEV (reference sequence). CDR3 sequence: CASSFTYTGGGNTIYF. Written as DNA, the CDR3 is TGTGCCAGCAGTTTTACCTACACAGGGGGAGGAAACACCATATATTTT.